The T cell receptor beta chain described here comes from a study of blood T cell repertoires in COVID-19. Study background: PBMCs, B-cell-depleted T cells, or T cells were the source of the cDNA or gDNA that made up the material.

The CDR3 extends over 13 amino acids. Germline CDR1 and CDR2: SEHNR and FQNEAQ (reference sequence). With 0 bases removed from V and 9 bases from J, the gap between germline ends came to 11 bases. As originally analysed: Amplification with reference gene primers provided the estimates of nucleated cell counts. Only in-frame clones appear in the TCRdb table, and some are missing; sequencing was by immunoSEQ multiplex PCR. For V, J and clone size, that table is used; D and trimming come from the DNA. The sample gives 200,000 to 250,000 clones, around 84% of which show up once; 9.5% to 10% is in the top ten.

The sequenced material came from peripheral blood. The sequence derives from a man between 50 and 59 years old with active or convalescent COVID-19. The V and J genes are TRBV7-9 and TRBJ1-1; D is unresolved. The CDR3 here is CASSLAGEYKAFF. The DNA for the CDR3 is TGTGCCAGCAGCTTAGCAGGAGAGTACAAAGCTTTCTTT.